Listed below are T cell receptor beta chains from one sample, sequenced in a study of PD-L1 blockade in urothelial cancer. Assay: immunoSEQ multiplex PCR; the TCRdb copy retains only in-frame clones and omits some. This table holds about 110,000 clones, about 85% found once. Sequenced here: PBMCs, sampled around atezolizumab (anti-PD-L1) treatment. The receptors here all came from a man aged 50-59 years with urothelial cancer. Each CDR3 is given with its conserved first and last residue. Each record gives: CDR3 protein, CDR3 DNA, clone size, D gene, V gene, J gene. The D gene is left open where the match is weak. Expanded clones get a size class; other rows say once, few or many, or leave the size out.

CASSYSRENTEAFF	TGTGCCAGCAGTTACTCCCGGGAGAACACTGAAGCTTTCTTT	NA	NA	TRBV6-6	TRBJ1-1
CASSLGGTTPETQYF	TGCGCCAGCAGCTTGGGCGGAACCACGCCCGAGACCCAGTACTTC	NA	NA	TRBV5-1	TRBJ2-5
CASTREVRSQPQHF	TGTGCCAGCACCCGCGAGGTACGAAGTCAGCCCCAGCATTTT	NA	NA	TRBV6-1	TRBJ1-5
CASSTRGQGWNQPQHF	TGTGCCAGTAGTACCCGGGGACAGGGATGGAATCAGCCCCAGCATTTT	once	TRBD1	TRBV19	TRBJ1-5
CASSKGASGKKDTQYF	TGTGCCAGCAGCAAAGGGGCTAGCGGGAAAAAAGATACGCAGTATTTT	NA	NA	TRBV21-1	TRBJ2-3
CASSPGALAEGSGELFF	TGCGCCAGCAGCCCGGGCGCGCTAGCGGAGGGCTCCGGGGAGCTGTTTTTT	NA	TRBD2	TRBV5-1	TRBJ2-2
CASREQETQYF	TGCGCCAGCAGGGAGCAAGAGACCCAGTACTTC	NA	NA	TRBV5-1	TRBJ2-5
CASSVPVGTTEQFF	TGTGCCAGCAGCGTGCCAGTCGGGACAACAGAGCAGTTCTTC	few	NA	TRBV5-4	TRBJ2-1
CSARIKTGQFF	TGCAGTGCTAGAATTAAGACAGGGCAGTTCTTC	NA	NA	TRBV20-1	TRBJ2-1
CASSAWTSGRVAYEQYF	TGTGCCAGCAGCGCCTGGACTAGCGGGAGGGTCGCCTACGAGCAGTACTTC	NA	TRBD2	TRBV11-2	TRBJ2-7
CASSDPGGQPQHF	TGTGCCAGCAGCGACCCGGGAGGGCAGCCCCAGCATTTT	NA	NA	TRBV6-5	TRBJ1-5
CASSRDSRYNSPLHF	TGTGCCAGCTCTCGGGACAGTCGATATAATTCACCCCTCCACTTT	NA	TRBD1	TRBV18	TRBJ1-6
CSVSPEGRYNEQFF	TGCAGCGTTTCTCCGGAGGGCCGTTACAATGAGCAGTTCTTC	NA	NA	TRBV29-1	TRBJ2-1
CAGSPPVEGTGELFF	TGTGCCGGCAGTCCCCCGGTGGAGGGGACCGGGGAGCTGTTTTTT	NA	NA	TRBV6-1	TRBJ2-2
CASSETGSGTQYF	TGTGCCAGCAGCGAGACAGGGTCGGGGACCCAGTACTTC	NA	TRBD1	TRBV9	TRBJ2-5
CASSPWDRGLGEQYF	TGTGCCAGCAGTCCGTGGGACAGGGGACTGGGCGAGCAGTACTTC	once	TRBD1	TRBV6-1	TRBJ2-7
CATGDRDGPQHF	TGTGCCACCGGGGACAGGGATGGGCCCCAGCATTTT	few	TRBD1	TRBV15	TRBJ1-5
CASSPGTGELFF	TGCGCCAGCAGTCCAGGGACCGGGGAGCTGTTTTTT	NA	NA	TRBV5-1	TRBJ2-2